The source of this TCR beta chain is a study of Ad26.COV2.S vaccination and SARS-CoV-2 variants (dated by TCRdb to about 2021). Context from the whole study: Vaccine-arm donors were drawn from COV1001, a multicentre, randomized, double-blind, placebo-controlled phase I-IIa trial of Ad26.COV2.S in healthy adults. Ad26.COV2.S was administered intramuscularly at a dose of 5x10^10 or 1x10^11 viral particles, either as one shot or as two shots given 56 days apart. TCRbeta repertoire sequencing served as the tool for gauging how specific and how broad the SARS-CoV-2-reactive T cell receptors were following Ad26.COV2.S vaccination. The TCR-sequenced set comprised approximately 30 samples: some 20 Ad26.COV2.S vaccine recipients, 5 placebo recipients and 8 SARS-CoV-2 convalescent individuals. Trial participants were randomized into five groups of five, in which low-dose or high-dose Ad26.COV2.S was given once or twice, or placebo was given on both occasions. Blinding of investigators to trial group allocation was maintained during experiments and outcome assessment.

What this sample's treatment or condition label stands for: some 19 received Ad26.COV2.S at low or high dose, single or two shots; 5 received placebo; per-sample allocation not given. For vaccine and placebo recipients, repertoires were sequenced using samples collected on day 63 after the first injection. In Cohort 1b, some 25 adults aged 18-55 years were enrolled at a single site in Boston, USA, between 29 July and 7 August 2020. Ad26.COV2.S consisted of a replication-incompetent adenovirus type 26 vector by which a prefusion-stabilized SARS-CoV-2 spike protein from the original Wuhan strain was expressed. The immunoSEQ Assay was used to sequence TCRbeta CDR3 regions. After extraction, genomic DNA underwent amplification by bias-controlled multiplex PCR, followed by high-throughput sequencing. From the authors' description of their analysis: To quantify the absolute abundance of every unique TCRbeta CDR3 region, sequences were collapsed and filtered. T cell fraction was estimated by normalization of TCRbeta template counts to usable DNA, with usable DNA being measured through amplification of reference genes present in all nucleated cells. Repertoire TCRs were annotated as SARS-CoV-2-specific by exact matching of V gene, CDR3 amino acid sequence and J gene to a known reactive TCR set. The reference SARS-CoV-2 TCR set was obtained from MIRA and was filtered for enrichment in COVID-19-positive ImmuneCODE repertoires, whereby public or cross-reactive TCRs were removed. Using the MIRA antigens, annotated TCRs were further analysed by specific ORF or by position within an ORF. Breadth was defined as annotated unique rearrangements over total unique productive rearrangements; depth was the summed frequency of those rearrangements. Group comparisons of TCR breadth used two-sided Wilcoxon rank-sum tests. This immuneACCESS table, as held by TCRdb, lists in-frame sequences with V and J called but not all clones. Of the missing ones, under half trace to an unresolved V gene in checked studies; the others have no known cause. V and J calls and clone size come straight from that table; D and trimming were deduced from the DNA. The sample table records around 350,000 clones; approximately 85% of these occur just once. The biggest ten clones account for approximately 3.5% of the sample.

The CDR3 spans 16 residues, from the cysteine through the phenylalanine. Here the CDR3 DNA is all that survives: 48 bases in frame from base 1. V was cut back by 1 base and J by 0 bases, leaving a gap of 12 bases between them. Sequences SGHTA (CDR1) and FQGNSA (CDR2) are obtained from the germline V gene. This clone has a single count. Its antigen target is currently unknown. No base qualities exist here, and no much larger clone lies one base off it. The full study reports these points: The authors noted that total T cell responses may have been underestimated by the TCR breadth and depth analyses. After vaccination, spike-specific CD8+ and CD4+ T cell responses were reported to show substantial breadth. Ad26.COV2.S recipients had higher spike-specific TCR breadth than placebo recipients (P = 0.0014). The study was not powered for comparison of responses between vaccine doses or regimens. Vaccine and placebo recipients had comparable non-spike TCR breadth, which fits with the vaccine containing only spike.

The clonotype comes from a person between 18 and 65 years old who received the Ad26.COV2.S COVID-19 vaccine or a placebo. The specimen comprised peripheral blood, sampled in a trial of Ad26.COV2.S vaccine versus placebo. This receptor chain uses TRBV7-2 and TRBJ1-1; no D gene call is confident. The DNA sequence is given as TGTGCCAGCAGCTTAGTTCCGATTACGGTGAACACTGAAGCTTTCTTT. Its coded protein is CASSLVPITVNTEAFF.